The clone carrying this TCR beta chain was counted a few times. The V gene lost 2 bases and the J gene lost 5 bases, with 6 bases spanning the gap. The CDR3 covers 13 residues. CDR1 and CDR2 from the germline V gene are MNHEY and SVGAGI. Regarding treatment: therapeutic diphenylcyclopropenone sensitization with weekly scalp DPC. Individual cDNA molecules had unique molecular identifiers attached to them by the library. TCRdb re-derived calls from the reads in MiXCR, one entry per CDR3 protein. This sample has approximately 3,800 distinct CDR3 sequences, with around 52% found just once. The data were taken from a study of human T cells and chemical hapten exposure.

The sample consisted of whole blood, taken before DPC sensitization or 2, 6, or about 24 weeks after (not recorded which). The rearrangement uses TRBV6-5 and TRBJ2-2; no clear D gene. The source is an adult with alopecia areata. Some clones in this sample may be carry-over from other donors' samples. This table probably holds off-target reads from a library built for another chain. CDR3 DNA sequence: TGTGCCAGCAGTTACGGCTCGACCGGGGAGCTGTTTTTT. This encodes CASSYGSTGELFF.